This entry concerns a single T cell receptor beta chain. The entry originates in a study of blood T cell repertoires in COVID-19. Study-level information: There were acute and convalescent COVID-19 samples, and they came from the United States, Italy and Spain. Sample material is recorded as cDNA or gDNA derived from T cells, B-cell-depleted T cells, or PBMCs.

Per the study methods: Reference gene primers were amplified, and this amplification served to estimate nucleated cell counts. Repertoires were generated with immunoSEQ multiplex PCR, while TCRdb's copy carries only in-frame clones and drops some. That table supplies the V and J calls and clone size; D and trimming were determined from the DNA. This table holds about 220,000 clones, under 90% found once. This CDR3 has 16 residues. V lost 4 bases, J lost 0 bases, and 13 bases lay in between. Germline CDR1 and CDR2: ENHRY and SYGVKD. This TCR derives from a man aged 25 to 40 with active or convalescent COVID-19. Sequenced sample: peripheral blood. V usage is TRBV10-3 and J usage is TRBJ1-5; D remains ambiguous. CDR3 coding DNA: TGTGCCATCAGTGCGGAGGCCAGTTCTAGCAATCAGCCCCAGCATTTT. Amino acid sequence: CAISAEASSSNQPQHF.